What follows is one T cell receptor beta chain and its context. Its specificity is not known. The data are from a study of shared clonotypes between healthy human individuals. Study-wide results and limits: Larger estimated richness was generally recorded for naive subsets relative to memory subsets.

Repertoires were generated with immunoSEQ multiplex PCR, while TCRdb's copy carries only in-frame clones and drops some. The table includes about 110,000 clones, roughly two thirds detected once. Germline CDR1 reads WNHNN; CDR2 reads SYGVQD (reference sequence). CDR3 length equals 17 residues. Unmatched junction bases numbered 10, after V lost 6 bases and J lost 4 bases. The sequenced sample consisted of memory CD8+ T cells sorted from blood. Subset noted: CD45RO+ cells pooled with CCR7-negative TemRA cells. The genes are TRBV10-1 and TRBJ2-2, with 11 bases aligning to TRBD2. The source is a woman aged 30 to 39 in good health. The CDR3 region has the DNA TGCGCCAGCAGCGCCAGGGGACTAGCGGATCTCACCGGGGAGCTGTTTTTT. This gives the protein CASSARGLADLTGELFF.